Below, 7 T cell receptor beta chains from the same sample are listed, as sequenced in a study of cytomegalovirus exposure and HLA in healthy donors. The PCR used 60 Vbeta and 13 Jbeta primers. The repertoire was sequenced with immunoSEQ multiplex PCR; TCRdb's copy has only in-frame clones and lacks some. The sample records tens of thousands of clones, about 86% being singletons. Sequenced input: PBMCs. All receptors come from a boy between 10 and 17 years old in good health and CMV-seronegative.

The J gene is TRBJ2-5, the V gene TRBV19, with 10 positions matching TRBD2. Germline CDR1 and CDR2: LNHDA and SQIVND (reference sequence). Germline trimming cut 3 bases from V and 5 bases from J; bases unmatched to any gene: 9. This CDR3 has 16 amino acids. CDR3 DNA: TGTGCCAGTAGTATGCCCAGCGGGGGGGCCCGGGAGACCCAGTACTTC. Translation gives CASSMPSGGARETQYF.

This chain joins TRBV28 and TRBJ2-1; TRBD2 matches at 7 bases. This CDR3 has 16 residues. The junction had 9 bases not matched to a gene; V was cut back by 7 bases and J by 0 bases. Looked up from germline, CDR1 is MDHEN and CDR2 is SYDVKM. CDR3 DNA: TGTGCCAGCACCTCGGGCGGGGGACGCTCCTACAATGAGCAGTTCTTC. It is translated as CASTSGGGRSYNEQFF.

The rearrangement joins TRBV27 to TRBJ2-7; 12 bases are shared with TRBD1. This CDR3 is 12 amino acids long. Germline values: CDR1 MNHEY, CDR2 SMNVEV (reference sequence). Germline trimming cut 9 bases from V and 4 bases from J; bases unmatched to any gene: 1. For the CDR3, the DNA is TGTGCCAGGGGACAGGGGGCATACGAGCAGTACTTC. It codes for CARGQGAYEQYF.

CDR3 residues: CASSLRVYDYEQYF. CDR3 bases: TGTGCCAGCAGTTTGAGGGTTTACGACTACGAGCAGTACTTC. V usage is TRBV27 and J usage is TRBJ2-7; a possible D gene is TRBD2 (5 bases). The CDR3 loop spans 14 amino acids. Germline CDR1 is MNHEY and CDR2 is SMNVEV (reference sequence). V lost 3 bases to trimming and J lost 3 bases, with 12 bases between them.

This chain links TRBV28 with TRBJ1-5; D ambiguous. There are 13 residues in the CDR3. Germline CDR1 reads MDHEN; CDR2 reads SYDVKM. Trimming pared 3 bases from V and 7 bases from J, leaving 10 bases between. The CDR3 nucleotides are TGTGCCAGCAGTTTCGGGTTTAGGCAGCCCCAGCATTTT. It yields the protein CASSFGFRQPQHF.

J is TRBJ1-1 and V is TRBV30, with D uncertain. The CDR3 is 10 amino acids. Germline V gene sequence: CDR1 GTSNPN, CDR2 SVGIG (reference sequence). Trimming pared 7 bases from V and 2 bases from J, leaving 5 bases between. This chain's CDR3 is CASINTEAFF. CDR3 DNA sequence: TGTGCCTCCATCAACACTGAAGCTTTCTTT.

V gene TRBV6-6 combines with J gene TRBJ2-3, with a tentative D call TRBD2 (5 bases). The V and J ends lost 7 bases and 0 bases respectively, with 14 bases between them. Germline values: CDR1 MNHNY, CDR2 SVGAGI (reference sequence). CDR3 length equals 15 residues. The CDR3 protein is CASTGAETSTDTQYF. For the CDR3, the DNA is TGTGCCAGCACTGGAGCGGAAACTAGCACAGATACGCAGTATTTT.